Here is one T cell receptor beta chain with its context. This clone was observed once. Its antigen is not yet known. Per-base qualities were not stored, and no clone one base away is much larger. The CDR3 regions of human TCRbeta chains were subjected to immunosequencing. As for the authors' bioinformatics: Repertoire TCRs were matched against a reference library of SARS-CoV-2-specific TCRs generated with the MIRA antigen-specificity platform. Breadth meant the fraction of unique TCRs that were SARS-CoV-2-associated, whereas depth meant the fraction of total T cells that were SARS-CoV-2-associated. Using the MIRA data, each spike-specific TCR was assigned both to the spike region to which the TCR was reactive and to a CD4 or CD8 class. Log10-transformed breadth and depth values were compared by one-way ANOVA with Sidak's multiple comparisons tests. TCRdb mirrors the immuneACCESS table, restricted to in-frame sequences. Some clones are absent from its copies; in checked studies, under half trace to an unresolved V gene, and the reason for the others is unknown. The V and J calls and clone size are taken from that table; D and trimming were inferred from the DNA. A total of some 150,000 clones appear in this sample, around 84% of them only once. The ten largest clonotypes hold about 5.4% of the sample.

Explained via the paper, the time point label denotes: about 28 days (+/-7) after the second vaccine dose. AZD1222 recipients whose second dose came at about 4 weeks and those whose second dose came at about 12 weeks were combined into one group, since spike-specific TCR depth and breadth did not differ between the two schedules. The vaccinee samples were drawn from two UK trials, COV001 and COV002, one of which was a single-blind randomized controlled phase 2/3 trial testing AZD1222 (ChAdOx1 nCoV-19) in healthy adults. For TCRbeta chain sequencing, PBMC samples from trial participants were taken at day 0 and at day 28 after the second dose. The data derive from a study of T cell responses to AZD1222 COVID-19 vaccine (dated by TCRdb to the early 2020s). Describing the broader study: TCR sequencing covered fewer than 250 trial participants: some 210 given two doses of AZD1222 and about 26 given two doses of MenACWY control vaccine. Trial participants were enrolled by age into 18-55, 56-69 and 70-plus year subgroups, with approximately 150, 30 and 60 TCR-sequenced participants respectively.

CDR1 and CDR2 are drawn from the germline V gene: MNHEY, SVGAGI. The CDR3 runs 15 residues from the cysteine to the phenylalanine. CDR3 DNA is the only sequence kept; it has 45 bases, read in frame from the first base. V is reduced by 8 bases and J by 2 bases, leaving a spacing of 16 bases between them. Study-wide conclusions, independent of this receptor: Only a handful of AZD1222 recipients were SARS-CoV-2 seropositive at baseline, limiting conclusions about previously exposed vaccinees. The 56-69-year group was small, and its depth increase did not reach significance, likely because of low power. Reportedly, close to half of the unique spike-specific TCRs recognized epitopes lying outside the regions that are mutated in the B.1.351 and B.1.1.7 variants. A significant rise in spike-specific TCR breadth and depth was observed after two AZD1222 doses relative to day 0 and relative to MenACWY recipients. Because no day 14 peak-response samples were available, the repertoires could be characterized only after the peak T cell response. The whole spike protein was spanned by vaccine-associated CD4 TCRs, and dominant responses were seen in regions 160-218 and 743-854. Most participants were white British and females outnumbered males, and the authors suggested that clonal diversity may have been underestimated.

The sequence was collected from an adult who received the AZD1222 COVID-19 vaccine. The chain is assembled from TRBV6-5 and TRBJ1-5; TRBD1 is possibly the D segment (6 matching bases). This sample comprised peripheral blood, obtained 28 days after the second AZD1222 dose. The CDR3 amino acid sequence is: CASADRGGGNQPQHF. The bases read TGTGCCAGCGCTGATCGAGGGGGAGGCAATCAGCCCCAGCATTTT.